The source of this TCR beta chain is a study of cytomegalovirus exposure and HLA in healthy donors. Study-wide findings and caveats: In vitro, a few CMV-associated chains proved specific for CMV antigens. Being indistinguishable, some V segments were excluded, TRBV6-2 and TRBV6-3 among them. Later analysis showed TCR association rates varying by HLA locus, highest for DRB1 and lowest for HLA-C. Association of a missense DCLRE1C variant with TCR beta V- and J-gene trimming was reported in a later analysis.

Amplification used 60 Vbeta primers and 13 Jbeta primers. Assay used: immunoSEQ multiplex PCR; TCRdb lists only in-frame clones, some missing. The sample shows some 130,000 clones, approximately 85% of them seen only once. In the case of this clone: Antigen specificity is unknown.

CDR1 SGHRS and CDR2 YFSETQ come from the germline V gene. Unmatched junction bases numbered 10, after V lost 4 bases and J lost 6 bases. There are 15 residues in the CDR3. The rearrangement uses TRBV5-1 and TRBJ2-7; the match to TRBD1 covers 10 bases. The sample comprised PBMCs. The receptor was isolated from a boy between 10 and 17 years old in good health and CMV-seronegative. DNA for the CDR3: TGCGCCAGCAGCCCACGGACAGGGGGTGCCTCCGAGCAGTACTTC. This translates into CASSPRTGGASEQYF.